This record concerns one T cell receptor (beta chain) sequence. Sequenced by immunoSEQ multiplex PCR; TCRdb stores in-frame clones only, minus some. Counted here are 70,000 to 90,000 clones, over 80% occurring once; the ten biggest clones make up around 6.5%. This specimen comes from a study of glioma-infiltrating T cells after dendritic cell vaccination. Study summary: Samples are from glioblastoma patients in Phase I and II dendritic cell vaccine trials. Patients received autologous tumor lysate-pulsed dendritic cell vaccination between the early 2000s and the early 2010s. Monocyte-derived dendritic cells, cultured approximately 7 days with IL-4 and GM-CSF, were pulsed with autologous tumor lysate.

The V segment lost 5 bases and the J segment 1 base; nucleotides outside the gene matches: 4. Germline CDR1 and CDR2: SNHLY and FYNNEI. The length of the CDR3 is 14 residues. Noted time point: after dendritic cell vaccination, including at tumor progression/relapse. The receptor was isolated from a human donor with glioblastoma. This rearrangement joins TRBV2 to TRBJ1-1; TRBD1 aligns across 7 bases. The specimen was blood, collected after dendritic cell vaccination. The CDR3 protein is CASSPGTENTEAFF. The CDR3 bases are TGTGCCAGCAGTCCAGGGACAGAGAACACTGAAGCTTTCTTT.